The rows below give T cell receptor beta chains drawn from one sample of a study of OX40 agonist ivuxolimab in advanced cancers. The method was immunoSEQ multiplex PCR; TCRdb's version includes in-frame clones alone and lacks a portion of them. The data contain more than 85,000 clones, 90% of them singletons. This material consisted of CD4+ or CD8+ T cells sorted from blood, taken in a trial of the OX40 agonist ivuxolimab. The receptors here all came from an adult with an advanced solid tumor such as melanoma, head and neck, liver or kidney cancer. Each CDR3 is given with its conserved first and last residue. D genes are given only for firm matches. The size of a clone is reported for some rows only, either as once, few or many, or as a class for expanded clones.

V: TRBV19; size: few; J: TRBJ2-7; D: .; CDR3: CASNDGTAGRDEQYF; DNA: TGTGCCAGTAACGACGGGACAGCGGGGCGCGACGAGCAGTACTTC
V: TRBV5-1; size: .; J: TRBJ2-1; D: .; CDR3: CASSLDGGASYNEQFF; DNA: TGCGCCAGCAGCTTGGATGGGGGGGCCTCCTACAATGAGCAGTTCTTC
V: TRBV19; size: few; J: TRBJ1-5; D: .; CDR3: CASREGGTTNQPQHF; DNA: TGTGCCAGCCGGGAGGGGGGGACCACTAATCAGCCCCAGCATTTT
V: TRBV4-1; size: few; J: TRBJ1-5; D: .; CDR3: CASSQDRGSNQPQHF; DNA: TGCGCCAGCAGCCAGGACCGAGGCAGCAATCAGCCCCAGCATTTT
V: TRBV14; size: .; J: TRBJ2-3; D: TRBD1; CDR3: CASSPRGQGQYF; DNA: TGTGCCAGCAGCCCGAGGGGACAGGGTCAATATTTT
V: TRBV4-3; size: .; J: TRBJ1-1; D: .; CDR3: CASSQGDSSNTEAFF; DNA: TGCGCCAGCAGCCAAGGCGACTCCTCGAACACTGAAGCTTTCTTT
V: TRBV7-3; size: few; J: TRBJ2-7; D: TRBD2; CDR3: CASSSLAGGPYEQYF; DNA: TGTGCCAGCAGCTCGTTAGCGGGAGGGCCCTACGAGCAGTACTTC
V: TRBV5-1; size: .; J: TRBJ2-3; D: .; CDR3: CASGATSTDTQYF; DNA: TGCGCCAGCGGGGCTACTAGCACAGATACGCAGTATTTT
V: TRBV7-9; size: .; J: TRBJ2-7; D: .; CDR3: CASSTWTHNRYEQYF; DNA: TGTGCCAGCAGCACCTGGACTCACAATCGCTACGAGCAGTACTTC
V: TRBV27; size: .; J: TRBJ1-1; D: TRBD1; CDR3: CASSFSDRETEAFF; DNA: TGTGCCAGCAGTTTCTCGGACAGGGAGACTGAAGCTTTCTTT
V: TRBV5-4; size: .; J: TRBJ1-1; D: .; CDR3: CASSRVNTEAFF; DNA: TGTGCCAGCAGTCGGGTGAACACTGAAGCTTTCTTT
V: TRBV6-6; size: .; J: TRBJ2-7; D: .; CDR3: CASSYLGSEQYF; DNA: TGTGCCAGCAGTTACCTCGGGAGCGAGCAGTACTTC
V: TRBV10-3; size: .; J: TRBJ2-1; D: .; CDR3: CAISEAPDSWGFF; DNA: TGTGCCATCAGTGAGGCCCCCGACAGCTGGGGGTTCTTC
V: TRBV28; size: once; J: TRBJ1-2; D: .; CDR3: CASTLPGVLGFGYTF; DNA: TGTGCCAGCACCCTACCAGGCGTGCTTGGTTTTGGCTACACCTTC
V: TRBV5-1; size: few; J: TRBJ1-1; D: .; CDR3: CASSMDPSTEAFF; DNA: TGCGCCAGCAGTATGGACCCGAGCACTGAAGCTTTCTTT
V: TRBV6-1; size: .; J: TRBJ2-6; D: .; CDR3: CASSVAGWGSGANVLTF; DNA: TGTGCCAGCAGTGTCGCAGGGTGGGGCTCTGGGGCCAACGTCCTGACTTTC
V: TRBV11-2; size: .; J: TRBJ2-5; D: .; CDR3: CASSLDGILETQYF; DNA: TGTGCCAGCAGCTTAGATGGCATTTTAGAGACCCAGTACTTC
V: TRBV5-6; size: .; J: TRBJ2-7; D: TRBD1; CDR3: CASSHPGQGAKEQYF; DNA: TGTGCCAGCAGCCATCCGGGACAGGGGGCAAAAGAGCAGTACTTC
V: TRBV7-3; size: .; J: TRBJ2-2; D: .; CDR3: CASRKLANTGELFF; DNA: TGTGCCAGCAGGAAACTAGCGAACACCGGGGAGCTGTTTTTT
V: TRBV11-2; size: .; J: TRBJ2-1; D: .; CDR3: CASSFQPRDSNEQFF; DNA: TGTGCCAGCAGCTTTCAACCCCGGGACTCCAATGAGCAGTTCTTC
V: TRBV5-4; size: .; J: TRBJ2-1; D: .; CDR3: CASSLNAGSYNEQFF; DNA: TGTGCCAGCAGCTTGAACGCGGGCTCCTACAATGAGCAGTTCTTC
V: TRBV19; size: once; J: TRBJ2-7; D: TRBD2; CDR3: CASSSIAGEDYEQYF; DNA: TGTGCCAGTAGTTCAATAGCGGGAGAGGACTACGAGCAGTACTTC
V: TRBV6-5; size: .; J: TRBJ2-7; D: TRBD1; CDR3: CASSYSRTGRIEQYF; DNA: TGTGCCAGCAGTTACTCCCGGACAGGCAGAATCGAGCAGTACTTC
V: TRBV28; size: .; J: TRBJ2-3; D: .; CDR3: CASSFGSHTQYF; DNA: TGTGCCAGCAGTTTTGGGTCACATACGCAGTATTTT
V: TRBV28; size: .; J: TRBJ1-1; D: .; CDR3: CASSSSTGRVTEAFF; DNA: TGTGCCAGCAGTTCCTCGACAGGTAGGGTCACTGAAGCTTTCTTT
V: TRBV28; size: .; J: TRBJ2-7; D: TRBD2; CDR3: CASTPGLAGAGEQYF; DNA: TGTGCCAGCACCCCGGGGTTAGCGGGGGCGGGGGAGCAGTACTTC
V: TRBV28; size: .; J: TRBJ1-2; D: .; CDR3: CASSLSETVSGYTF; DNA: TGTGCCAGCAGTCTAAGCGAGACAGTCTCTGGCTACACCTTC
V: TRBV7-9; size: .; J: TRBJ2-7; D: .; CDR3: CASSFGRGEQYF; DNA: TGTGCCAGCAGCTTCGGGAGAGGGGAGCAGTACTTC
V: TRBV19; size: .; J: TRBJ1-2; D: .; CDR3: CASSEQAIQLANYGYTF; DNA: TGTGCCAGTAGTGAACAAGCCATCCAATTAGCTAACTATGGCTACACCTTC
V: TRBV27; size: .; J: TRBJ2-5; D: TRBD2; CDR3: CASSYGTSGRETQYF; DNA: TGTGCCAGCAGTTACGGGACTAGCGGGAGAGAGACCCAGTACTTC
V: TRBV6-5; size: .; J: TRBJ2-7; D: .; CDR3: CASSYSGLAGVGEQYF; DNA: TGTGCCAGCAGTTACTCGGGTCTAGCTGGCGTGGGCGAGCAGTACTTC